This T cell receptor beta chain was documented in a study of shared clonotypes between healthy human individuals. Findings and limits, study-wide: Sampling involved blood alone; tissue repertoires likely differ.

Partitioning of CD4+ cells yielded a CD45RA+ naive subset and a CD45RA-negative memory subset. Trimming took off 6 bases at V and 2 bases at J, with 13 bases between the two ends. This CDR3 is built from 14 residues. The V gene's germline CDR1 is MDHEN and CDR2 SYDVKM. Profiled with immunoSEQ multiplex PCR; TCRdb holds only in-frame clones, not every one. The repertoire holds about 2,500,000 clones, with around nine tenths as singletons. With regard to this clone: Its specificity is unknown.

The sequenced sample consisted of naive CD4+ T cells sorted from blood. Subset here: CD45RA+ positively selected. This chain joins TRBV28 and TRBJ1-2, with TRBD1 as a possible D gene (6 bases). The origin of this receptor is a man younger than 35 in good health. CDR3 amino acids: CASSTQGPNYGYTF. In DNA form, the CDR3 reads TGTGCCAGCAGCACACAGGGCCCAAACTATGGCTACACCTTC.